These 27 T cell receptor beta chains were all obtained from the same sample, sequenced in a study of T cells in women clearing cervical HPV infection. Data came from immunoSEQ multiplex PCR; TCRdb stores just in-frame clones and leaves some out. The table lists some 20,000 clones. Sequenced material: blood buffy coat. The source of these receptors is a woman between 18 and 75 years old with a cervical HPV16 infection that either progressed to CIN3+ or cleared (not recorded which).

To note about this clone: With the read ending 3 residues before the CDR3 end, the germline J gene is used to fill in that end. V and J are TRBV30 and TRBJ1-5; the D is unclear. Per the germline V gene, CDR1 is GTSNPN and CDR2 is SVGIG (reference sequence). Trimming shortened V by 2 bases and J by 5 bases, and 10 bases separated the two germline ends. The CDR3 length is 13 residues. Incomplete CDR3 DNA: TGTGCCTGGAGTAATGGCGGCGATCAGCCC. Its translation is CAWSNGGDQP. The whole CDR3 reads CAWSNGGDQPQHF.

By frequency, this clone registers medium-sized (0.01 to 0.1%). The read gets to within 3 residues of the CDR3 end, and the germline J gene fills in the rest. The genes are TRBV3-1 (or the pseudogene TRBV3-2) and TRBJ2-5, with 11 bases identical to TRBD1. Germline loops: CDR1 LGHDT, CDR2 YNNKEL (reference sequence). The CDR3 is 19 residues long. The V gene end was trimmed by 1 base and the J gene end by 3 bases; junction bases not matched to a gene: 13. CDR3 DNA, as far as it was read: TGTGCCAGCAGCCAAGGTGGGTGGACAGGGGGCCCTCCCGAAGAGACC. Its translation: CASSQGGWTGGPPEET. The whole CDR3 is CASSQGGWTGGPPEETQYF.

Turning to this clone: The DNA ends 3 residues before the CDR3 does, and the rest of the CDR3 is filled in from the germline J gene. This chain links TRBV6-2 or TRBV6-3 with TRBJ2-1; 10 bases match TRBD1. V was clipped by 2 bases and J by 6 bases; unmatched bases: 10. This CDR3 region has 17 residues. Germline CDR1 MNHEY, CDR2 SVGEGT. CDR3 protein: CASSYRLFRDRGNEQFF. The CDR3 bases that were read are TGTGCCAGCAGTTACCGACTATTCCGGGACAGGGGCAATGAG.

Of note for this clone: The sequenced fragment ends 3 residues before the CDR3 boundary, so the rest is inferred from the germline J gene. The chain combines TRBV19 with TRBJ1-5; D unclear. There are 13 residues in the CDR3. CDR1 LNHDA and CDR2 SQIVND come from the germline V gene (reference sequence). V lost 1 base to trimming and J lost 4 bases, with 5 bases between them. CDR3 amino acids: CASSIVQNQPQHF. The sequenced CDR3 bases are TGTGCCAGTAGTATAGTCCAGAATCAGCCC.

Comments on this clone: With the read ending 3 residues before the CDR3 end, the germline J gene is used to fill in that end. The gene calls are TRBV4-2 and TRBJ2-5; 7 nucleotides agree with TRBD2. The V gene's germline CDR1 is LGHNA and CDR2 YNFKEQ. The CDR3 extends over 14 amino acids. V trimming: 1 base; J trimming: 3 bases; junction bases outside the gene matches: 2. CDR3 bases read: TGTGCCAGCAGCCAAGGGACTAGGAAAGAGACC. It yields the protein CASSQGTRKET. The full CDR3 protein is CASSQGTRKETQYF.

The CDR3: CASSHVGAEQFF. The CDR3 bases that were read are TGCGCCAGCAGCCACGTAGGGGCTGAG. The chain joins TRBV4-1 to TRBJ2-1, with a possible D match to TRBD1 (5 bases). The missing CDR3 end, 3 residues past where the read stops, is filled in from the germline J gene. CDR1 is MGHRA, CDR2 YSYEKL, per germline. This CDR3 spans 12 amino acids. The V and J ends lost 3 bases and 9 bases respectively, with 9 bases between them.

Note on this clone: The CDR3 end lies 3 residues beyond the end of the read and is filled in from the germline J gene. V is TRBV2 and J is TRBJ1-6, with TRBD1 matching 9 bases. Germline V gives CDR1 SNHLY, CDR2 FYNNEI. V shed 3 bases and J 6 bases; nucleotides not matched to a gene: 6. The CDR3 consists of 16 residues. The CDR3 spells CASSDRGQGPNSPLHF. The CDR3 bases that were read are TGTGCCAGCAGTGACAGGGGACAGGGCCCTAATTCACCC.

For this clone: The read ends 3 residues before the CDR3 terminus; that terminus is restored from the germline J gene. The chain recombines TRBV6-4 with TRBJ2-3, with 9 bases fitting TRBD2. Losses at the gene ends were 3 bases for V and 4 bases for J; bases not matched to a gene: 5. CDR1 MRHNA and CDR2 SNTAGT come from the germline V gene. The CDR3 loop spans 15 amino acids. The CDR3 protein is CASSEGGGASDTQYF. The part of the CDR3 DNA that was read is TGTGCCAGCAGTGAAGGCGGGGGGGCGTCAGATACG.

Incomplete CDR3 DNA: TGTGCCAGCAGCTTAATTGGCGGGTCAGAGACC. This encodes CASSLIGGSET. The complete CDR3 reads CASSLIGGSETQYF. The gene calls are TRBV11-2 and TRBJ2-5, with D possibly TRBD2 on 5 matching bases. From the germline J gene comes the end of the CDR3, since the read stops 3 residues before it. V was trimmed by 2 bases and J by 4 bases, leaving 11 bases between them. Germline assignment: CDR1 SGHAT and CDR2 FQNNGV. This CDR3 region has 14 residues.

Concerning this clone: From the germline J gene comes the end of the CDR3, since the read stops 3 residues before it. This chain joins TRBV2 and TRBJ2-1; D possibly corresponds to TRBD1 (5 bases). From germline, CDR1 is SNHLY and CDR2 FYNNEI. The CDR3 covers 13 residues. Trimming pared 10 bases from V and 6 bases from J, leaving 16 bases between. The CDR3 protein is CAINTDSSNEQFF. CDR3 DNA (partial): TGTGCCATCAATACCGACAGCAGCAATGAG.

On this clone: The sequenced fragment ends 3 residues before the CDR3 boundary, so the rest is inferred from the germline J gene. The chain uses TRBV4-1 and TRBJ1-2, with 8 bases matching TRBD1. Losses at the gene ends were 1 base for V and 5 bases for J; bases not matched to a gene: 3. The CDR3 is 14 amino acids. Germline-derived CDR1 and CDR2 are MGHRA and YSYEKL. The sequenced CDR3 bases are TGCGCCAGCAGCCAAGTACAGGGGGAGTATGGC. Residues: CASSQVQGEYG. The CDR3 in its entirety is CASSQVQGEYGYTF.

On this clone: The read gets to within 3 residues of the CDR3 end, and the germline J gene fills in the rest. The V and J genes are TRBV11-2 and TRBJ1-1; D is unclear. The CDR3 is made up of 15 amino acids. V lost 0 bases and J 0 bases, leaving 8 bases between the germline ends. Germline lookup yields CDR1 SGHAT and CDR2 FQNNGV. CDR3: CASSLEPDMNTEAFF. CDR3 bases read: TGTGCCAGCAGCTTAGAGCCAGATATGAACACTGAA.

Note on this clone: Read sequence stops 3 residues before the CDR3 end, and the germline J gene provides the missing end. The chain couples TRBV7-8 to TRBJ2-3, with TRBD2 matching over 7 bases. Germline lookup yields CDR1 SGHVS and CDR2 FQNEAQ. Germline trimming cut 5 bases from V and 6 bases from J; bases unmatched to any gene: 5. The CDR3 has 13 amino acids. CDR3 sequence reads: CASSPLGGDTQYF. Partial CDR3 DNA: TGTGCCAGCAGCCCACTGGGGGGGGATACG.

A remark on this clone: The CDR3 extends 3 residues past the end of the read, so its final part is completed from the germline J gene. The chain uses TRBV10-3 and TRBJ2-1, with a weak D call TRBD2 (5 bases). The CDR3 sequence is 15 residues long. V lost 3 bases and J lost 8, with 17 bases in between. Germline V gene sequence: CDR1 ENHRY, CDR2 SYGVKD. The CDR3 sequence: CAISDRTGEKDEQFF. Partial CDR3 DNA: TGTGCCATCAGTGATCGGACTGGGGAGAAGGATGAG.

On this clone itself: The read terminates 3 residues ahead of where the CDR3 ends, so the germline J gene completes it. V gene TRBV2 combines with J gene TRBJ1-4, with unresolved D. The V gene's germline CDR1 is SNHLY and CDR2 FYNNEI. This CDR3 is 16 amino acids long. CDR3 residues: CARTPVGRSDNSPLFF. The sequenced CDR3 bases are TGTGCCAGAACACCTGTGGGCAGGAGTGATAATTCACCA.

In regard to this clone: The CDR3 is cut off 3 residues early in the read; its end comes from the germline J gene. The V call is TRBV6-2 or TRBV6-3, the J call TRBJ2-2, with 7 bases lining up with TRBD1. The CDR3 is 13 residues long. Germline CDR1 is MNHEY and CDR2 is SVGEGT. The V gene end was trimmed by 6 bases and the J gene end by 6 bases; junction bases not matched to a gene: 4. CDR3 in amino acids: CASRPTGAGELFF. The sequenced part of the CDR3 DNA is TGTGCCAGCAGACCCACAGGGGCCGGGGAG.

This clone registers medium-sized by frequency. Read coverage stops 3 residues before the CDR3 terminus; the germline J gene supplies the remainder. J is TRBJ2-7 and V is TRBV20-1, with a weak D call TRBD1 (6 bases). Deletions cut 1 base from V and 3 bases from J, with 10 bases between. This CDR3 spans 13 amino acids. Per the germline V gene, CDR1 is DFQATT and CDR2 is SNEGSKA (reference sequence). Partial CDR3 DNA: TGCAGTGCTAGAGCTACAGGGAGCTACGAG. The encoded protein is CSARATGSYE. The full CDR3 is CSARATGSYEQYF.

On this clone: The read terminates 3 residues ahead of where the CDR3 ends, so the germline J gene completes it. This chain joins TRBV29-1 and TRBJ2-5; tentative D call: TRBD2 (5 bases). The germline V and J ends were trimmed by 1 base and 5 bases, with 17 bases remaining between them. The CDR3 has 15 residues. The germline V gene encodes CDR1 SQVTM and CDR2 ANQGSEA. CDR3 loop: CSVEGWSRAVETQYF. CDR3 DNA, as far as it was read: TGCAGCGTTGAAGGCTGGTCGAGAGCGGTGGAGACC.

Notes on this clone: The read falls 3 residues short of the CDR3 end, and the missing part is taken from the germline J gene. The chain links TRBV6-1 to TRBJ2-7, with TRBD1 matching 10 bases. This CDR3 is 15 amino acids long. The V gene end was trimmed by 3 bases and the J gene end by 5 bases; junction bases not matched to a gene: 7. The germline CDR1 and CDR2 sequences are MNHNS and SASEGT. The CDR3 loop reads CASSEGGQGFDEQYF. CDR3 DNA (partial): TGTGCCAGCAGTGAGGGGGGACAGGGGTTCGACGAG.

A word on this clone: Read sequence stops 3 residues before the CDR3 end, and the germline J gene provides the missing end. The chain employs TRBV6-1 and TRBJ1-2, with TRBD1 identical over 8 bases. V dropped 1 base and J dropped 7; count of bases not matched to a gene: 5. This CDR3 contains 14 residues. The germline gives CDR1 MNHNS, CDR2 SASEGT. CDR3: CASSEGAGGLGYTF. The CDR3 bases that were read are TGTGCCAGCAGTGAAGGGGCAGGGGGCCTTGGC.

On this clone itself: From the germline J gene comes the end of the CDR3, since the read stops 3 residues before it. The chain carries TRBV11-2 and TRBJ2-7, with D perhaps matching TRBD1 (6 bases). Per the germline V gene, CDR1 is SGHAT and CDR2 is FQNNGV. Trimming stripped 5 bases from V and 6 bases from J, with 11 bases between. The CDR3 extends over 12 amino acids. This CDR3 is CASSEQGGEQYF. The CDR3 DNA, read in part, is TGTGCCAGCAGCGAACAGGGTGGCGAG.

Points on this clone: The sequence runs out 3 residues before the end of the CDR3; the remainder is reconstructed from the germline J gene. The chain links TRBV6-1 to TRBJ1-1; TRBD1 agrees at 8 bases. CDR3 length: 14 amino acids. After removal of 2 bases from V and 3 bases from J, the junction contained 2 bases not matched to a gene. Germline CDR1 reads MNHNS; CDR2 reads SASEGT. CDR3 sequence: CASSENRGYTEAFF. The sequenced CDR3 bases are TGTGCCAGCAGTGAAAACAGGGGGTACACTGAA.

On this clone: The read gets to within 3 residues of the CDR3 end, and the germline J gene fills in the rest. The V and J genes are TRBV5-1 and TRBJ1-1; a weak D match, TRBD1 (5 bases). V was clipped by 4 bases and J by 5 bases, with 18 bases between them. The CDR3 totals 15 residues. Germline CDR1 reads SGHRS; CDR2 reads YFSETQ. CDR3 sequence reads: CASSVELPGFTEAFF. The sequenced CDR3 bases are TGCGCCAGCAGCGTGGAGCTCCCAGGGTTTACTGAA.

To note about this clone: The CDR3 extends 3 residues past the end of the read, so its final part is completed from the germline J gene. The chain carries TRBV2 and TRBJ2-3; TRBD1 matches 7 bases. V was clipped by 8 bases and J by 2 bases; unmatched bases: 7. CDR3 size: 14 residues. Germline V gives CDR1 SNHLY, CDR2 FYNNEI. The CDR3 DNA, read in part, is TGTGCCAGCGGGAACGGACAGGTCACAGATACG. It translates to CASGNGQVTDT. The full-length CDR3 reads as CASGNGQVTDTQYF. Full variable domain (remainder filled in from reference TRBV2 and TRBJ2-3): EPEVTQTPSHQVTQMGQEVILRCVPISNHLYFYWYRQILGQKVEFLVSFYNNEISEKSEIFDDQFSVERPDGSNFTLKIRSTKLEDSAMYFCASGNGQVTDTQYFGPGTRLTVL.

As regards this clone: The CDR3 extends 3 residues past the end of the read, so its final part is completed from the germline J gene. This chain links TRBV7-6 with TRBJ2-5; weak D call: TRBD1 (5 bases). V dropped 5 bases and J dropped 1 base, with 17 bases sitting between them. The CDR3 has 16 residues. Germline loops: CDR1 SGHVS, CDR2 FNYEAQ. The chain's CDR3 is CASSILYAGSQETQYF. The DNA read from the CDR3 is TGTGCCAGCAGCATCTTATACGCAGGGTCCCAAGAGACC.

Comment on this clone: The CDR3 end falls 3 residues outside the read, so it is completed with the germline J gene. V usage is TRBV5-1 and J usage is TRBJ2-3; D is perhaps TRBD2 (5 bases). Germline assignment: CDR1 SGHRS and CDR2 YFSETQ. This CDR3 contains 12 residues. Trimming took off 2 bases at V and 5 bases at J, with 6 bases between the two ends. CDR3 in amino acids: CASSFSGDTQYF. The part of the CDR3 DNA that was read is TGCGCCAGCAGCTTCAGCGGAGATACG.

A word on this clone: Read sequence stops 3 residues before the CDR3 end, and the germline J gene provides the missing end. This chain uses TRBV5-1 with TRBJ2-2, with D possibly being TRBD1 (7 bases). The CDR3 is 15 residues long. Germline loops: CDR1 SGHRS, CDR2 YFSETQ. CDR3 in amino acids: CASSWGDRDNEKLFF. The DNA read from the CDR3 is TGCGCCAGCAGCTGGGGGGACAGAGATAATGAAAAG.